A selection of T cell receptor beta chains follows, all from one sample in a study of identical twins. TCRdb called the 5' RACE reads again in MiXCR, with one record for every CDR3 protein. The sample contains 1.5 million to 2 million distinct CDR3 sequences, about 30% of which appear only once. Specimen: cord blood. These receptors came from a newborn girl in good health. CDR3s include the opening cysteine and the closing phenylalanine or tryptophan. D genes are given only for firm matches. Clone size appears in some rows only: once, few, many, or a class for an expanded clone.

j_call: TRBJ1-6; d_call: .; v_call: TRBV6-1; clone_size: .; cdr3_aa: CASRSPQGSMSLHF; cdr3_nt: TGTGCCAGCAGATCACCACAGGGTTCCATGTCCCTCCACTTT
j_call: TRBJ2-2; d_call: .; v_call: TRBV20-1; clone_size: few; cdr3_aa: CSARDNLARELFF; cdr3_nt: TGCAGTGCTAGAGATAATCTAGCAAGGGAGCTGTTTTTT
j_call: TRBJ2-7; d_call: .; v_call: TRBV4-1; clone_size: .; cdr3_aa: CASSQVFPGQSPYEQYF; cdr3_nt: TGCGCCAGCAGCCAAGTCTTCCCCGGACAGAGTCCCTACGAGCAGTACTTC
j_call: TRBJ2-3; d_call: TRBD2; v_call: TRBV12-3/TRBV12-4; clone_size: .; cdr3_aa: CASRWTSGDTDTQYF; cdr3_nt: TGTGCCAGCAGATGGACTAGCGGGGACACAGATACGCAGTATTTT
j_call: TRBJ2-7; d_call: TRBD1; v_call: TRBV5-1; clone_size: .; cdr3_aa: CASSTGTGLEDTYEQYF; cdr3_nt: TGCGCCAGCAGCACCGGGACAGGGTTAGAGGACACCTACGAGCAGTACTTC
j_call: TRBJ2-1; d_call: .; v_call: TRBV6-6; clone_size: .; cdr3_aa: CASSWGTGGTSGPEQFF; cdr3_nt: TGTGCCAGCAGTTGGGGGACAGGGGGGACTAGCGGACCAGAGCAGTTCTTC
j_call: TRBJ2-1; d_call: TRBD2; v_call: TRBV10-3; clone_size: .; cdr3_aa: CAISDSRGGKGEQFF; cdr3_nt: TGTGCCATCAGTGACAGCCGGGGAGGGAAGGGTGAGCAGTTCTTC
j_call: TRBJ1-1; d_call: .; v_call: TRBV20-1; clone_size: .; cdr3_aa: CSARVGRMNTEAFF; cdr3_nt: TGCAGTGCTAGAGTCGGCAGGATGAACACTGAAGCTTTCTTT
j_call: TRBJ1-2; d_call: .; v_call: TRBV20-1; clone_size: few; cdr3_aa: CSASPDSPYGYTF; cdr3_nt: TGCAGTGCTAGTCCCGACAGTCCCTATGGCTACACCTTC
j_call: TRBJ2-1; d_call: .; v_call: TRBV20-1; clone_size: .; cdr3_aa: CSARDLFTSRDRGNEQFF; cdr3_nt: TGCAGTGCTAGAGATCTGTTCACTTCTAGGGATCGAGGCAATGAGCAGTTCTTC
j_call: TRBJ1-5; d_call: TRBD1; v_call: TRBV20-1; clone_size: .; cdr3_aa: CSARQGNSNQPQHF; cdr3_nt: TGCAGTGCTCGACAGGGGAATAGCAATCAGCCCCAGCATTTT
j_call: TRBJ2-1; d_call: TRBD2; v_call: TRBV12-3/TRBV12-4; clone_size: .; cdr3_aa: CASSFGWAGGRSYNEQFF; cdr3_nt: TGTGCCAGCAGTTTTGGGTGGGCGGGGGGCAGGTCCTACAATGAGCAGTTCTTC
j_call: TRBJ1-4; d_call: .; v_call: TRBV25-1; clone_size: .; cdr3_aa: CASSPWENEKLFF; cdr3_nt: TGTGCCAGCAGCCCGTGGGAGAATGAAAAACTGTTTTTT
j_call: TRBJ2-3; d_call: TRBD2; v_call: TRBV10-3; clone_size: .; cdr3_aa: CAISGPHSGRGDTQYF; cdr3_nt: TGTGCCATCAGTGGCCCTCATAGCGGGAGAGGAGATACGCAGTATTTT
j_call: TRBJ2-7; d_call: .; v_call: TRBV6-6; clone_size: .; cdr3_aa: CASSYSKGIQGYEQYF; cdr3_nt: TGTGCCAGCAGTTACTCGAAGGGAATACAGGGCTACGAGCAGTACTTC
j_call: TRBJ2-5; d_call: .; v_call: TRBV7-9; clone_size: few; cdr3_aa: CASSSRDTLQETQYF; cdr3_nt: TGTGCCAGCAGCTCCAGGGACACCCTACAAGAGACCCAGTACTTC
j_call: TRBJ2-7; d_call: TRBD2; v_call: TRBV3-1; clone_size: few; cdr3_aa: CASSQDRGGFDEQYF; cdr3_nt: TGTGCCAGCAGCCAAGATCGGGGAGGGTTCGACGAGCAGTACTTC
j_call: TRBJ2-3; d_call: TRBD2; v_call: TRBV18; clone_size: .; cdr3_aa: CAGSPLAGGPLSDTQYF; cdr3_nt: TGTGCCGGCTCACCGCTAGCGGGAGGGCCTCTCTCAGATACGCAGTATTTT
j_call: TRBJ2-1; d_call: TRBD2; v_call: TRBV4-2; clone_size: .; cdr3_aa: CASSQGLAGYQETQFF; cdr3_nt: TGTGCCAGCAGCCAAGGCCTAGCGGGATACCAAGAGACCCAGTTCTTC
j_call: TRBJ1-1; d_call: .; v_call: TRBV6-2/TRBV6-3; clone_size: .; cdr3_aa: CASSQQVGDTEAFF; cdr3_nt: TGTGCCAGCAGTCAACAGGTCGGGGACACTGAAGCTTTCTTT
j_call: TRBJ2-3; d_call: .; v_call: TRBV27; clone_size: .; cdr3_aa: CASSPRGGRAGKQYF; cdr3_nt: TGTGCCAGCAGTCCCAGAGGGGGGAGGGCCGGGAAGCAGTATTTT
j_call: TRBJ2-3; d_call: TRBD2; v_call: TRBV25-1; clone_size: many; cdr3_aa: CASSGLAGGRDTQYF; cdr3_nt: TGTGCCAGCAGTGGACTAGCGGGAGGGAGAGATACGCAGTATTTT
j_call: TRBJ2-1; d_call: TRBD2; v_call: TRBV20-1; clone_size: .; cdr3_aa: CSASLGLAFNEQFF; cdr3_nt: TGCAGTGCTAGTCTGGGACTAGCCTTCAATGAGCAGTTCTTC
j_call: TRBJ2-1; d_call: TRBD2; v_call: TRBV7-6; clone_size: .; cdr3_aa: CASSRPAGGQSSYNEQFF; cdr3_nt: TGTGCCAGCAGCCGCCCGGCGGGAGGCCAAAGCTCCTACAATGAGCAGTTCTTC
j_call: TRBJ1-4; d_call: .; v_call: TRBV20-1; clone_size: few; cdr3_aa: CSARAGTNEKLFF; cdr3_nt: TGCAGTGCTAGAGCAGGGACTAATGAAAAACTGTTTTTT
j_call: TRBJ1-1; d_call: .; v_call: TRBV7-8; clone_size: few; cdr3_aa: CASSLLEVTEAFF; cdr3_nt: TGTGCCAGCAGCTTATTGGAGGTTACTGAAGCTTTCTTT